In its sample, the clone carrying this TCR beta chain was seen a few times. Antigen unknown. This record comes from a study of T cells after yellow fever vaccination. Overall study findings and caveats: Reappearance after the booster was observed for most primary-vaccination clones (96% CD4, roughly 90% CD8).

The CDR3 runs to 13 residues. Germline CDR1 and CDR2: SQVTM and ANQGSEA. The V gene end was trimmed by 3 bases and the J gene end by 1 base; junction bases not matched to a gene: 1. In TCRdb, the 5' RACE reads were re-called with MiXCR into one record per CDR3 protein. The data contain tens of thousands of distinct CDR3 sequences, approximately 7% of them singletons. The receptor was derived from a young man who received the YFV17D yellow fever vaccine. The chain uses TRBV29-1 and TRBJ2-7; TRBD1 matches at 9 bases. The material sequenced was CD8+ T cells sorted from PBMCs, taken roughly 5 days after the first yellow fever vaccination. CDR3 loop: CSVETGGSYEQYF. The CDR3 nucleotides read TGCAGCGTTGAGACAGGGGGTTCCTACGAGCAGTACTTC.